This TCR beta chain was identified during a study of T cell changes during pregnancy in multiple sclerosis. Only in-frame clones appear in the TCRdb table, and some are missing; sequencing was by immunoSEQ multiplex PCR. The table has under 50,000 clones, approximately 90% seen once. The length of the CDR3 is 15 residues. V lost 1 base and J 2 bases, leaving 11 bases between the germline ends. CDR1 and CDR2 (germline): SEHNR, FQNEAQ (reference sequence). The sequences come from CD8+ T cells from peripheral blood mononuclear cells, collected before pregnancy. This receptor was obtained from a female donor with multiple sclerosis, enrolled in a pregnancy study. The chain carries TRBV7-9 and TRBJ1-2; TRBD1 is a possible D gene (6 bases). The CDR3 region has the DNA TGTGCCAGCAGCTTAGAAACAGGGTTGAACTATGGCTACACCTTC. This gives the protein CASSLETGLNYGYTF.